Below, one T cell receptor (beta chain) is given with its context. An end of the junction differs from the germline gene, which may be a read error. This record comes from a study of CD8+ T cells in alopecia areata. cDNA prepared by RNA extraction and subsequent reverse transcription served as the template for sequencing. TCRdb's table, derived via immunoSEQ multiplex PCR, lists solely in-frame clones and lacks some. Here the sample spans about 180,000 clones, roughly 60% being singletons. The sequencing here drew on CD4+ T cells sorted from blood, taken at week 0. This sequence originates from a human donor with alopecia areata.

The chain's CDR3 is CASSELRGYTF. CDR3 nucleotides: TGTGCCAGCAGTGAATTGAGGGGCTATACCTTC. The rearrangement joins TRBV25-1 to TRBJ1-2, with D perhaps TRBD1 (5 bases). The CDR3 covers 11 residues. Germline lookup yields CDR1 MGHDK and CDR2 SYGVNS.